This T cell receptor beta chain was captured by sequencing in a study of metastatic and nonmetastatic thyroid tumors. The CDR3 has 15 residues. The V gene's germline CDR1 is SGHRS and CDR2 YFSETQ. V lost 1 base, J lost 7 bases, and 12 bases lay in between. Study conclusions and caveats: Reportedly, malignant thyroid tumors had significantly higher TCR beta diversity than benign nodules, in blood and tumor.

This clone was counted ten times or more. The antigen is not known. Every patient underwent thyroid surgery untreated. In the source study's methods: Building a distant-metastasis classifier for papillary thyroid cancer drew on CDR3 differences across clinicopathological groups. MiXCR re-clonotyped the PCR reads for TCRdb. The V and J calls come from TCRdb's annotation, not from the publication. The table includes about 59,000 clones, around 15% detected once. Source material: blood. This clonotype was obtained from a male donor with papillary thyroid cancer or a benign thyroid nodule (not recorded which). Some clones in this sample may be carry-over from other donors' samples. The rearrangement uses TRBV5-1 and TRBJ1-6; tentative D call: TRBD1 (6 bases). Written as DNA, the CDR3 is TGCGCCAGCAGCTTGTGGAGGGACACAAATTCACCCCTCCACTTT. Residues: CASSLWRDTNSPLHF.